What follows are 14 T cell receptor beta chains derived from one specimen sequenced in a study of blood T cell repertoires in COVID-19. Sequencing was performed with immunoSEQ multiplex PCR; in TCRdb, only in-frame clones are kept and a portion is missing. The table lists 45,000 to 70,000 clones, 91% of them singletons. The specimen sequenced was peripheral blood. The receptors derive from a woman aged 60-70 years with active or convalescent COVID-19.

This clone showed up just once. The chain carries TRBV10-1 and TRBJ1-1, with D hard to call. The CDR3 is made up of 13 amino acids. Trimming cost V 5 bases and J 1 base, with 8 bases left between them. From germline, CDR1 is WNHNN and CDR2 SYGVQD (reference sequence). The CDR3 DNA sequence: TGCGCCAGCAGTCTACGACAGAACACTGAAGCTTTCTTT. Protein: CASSLRQNTEAFF.

The J gene is TRBJ1-1, the V gene TRBV6-5, with a possible D match to TRBD1 (5 bases). CDR3 length: 11 amino acids. Germline V gene lookup returns CDR1 MNHEY and CDR2 SVGAGI. Trimming removed 6 bases at V and 8 bases at J, with 10 bases between. The CDR3 loop is CASRRGSEAFF. The DNA for the CDR3 is TGTGCCAGCAGAAGGGGTTCGGAAGCTTTCTTT.

The chain has TRBV5-4 and TRBJ2-2; 9 nucleotides align to TRBD1. The V gene's germline CDR1 is SGHNT and CDR2 YYREEE (reference sequence). CDR3 length: 14 residues. V was clipped by 5 bases and J by 7 bases; unmatched bases: 6. This CDR3 is CASRGQGISGELFF. The DNA of the CDR3 is TGTGCCAGCAGGGGACAGGGAATTAGCGGGGAGCTGTTTTTT.

The rearrangement uses TRBV7-9 and TRBJ1-4; possibly TRBD1 for D (6 bases). The V and J ends lost 3 bases and 7 bases respectively, with 15 bases between them. Per germline, CDR1 SEHNR and CDR2 FQNEAQ (reference sequence). CDR3 length equals 15 residues. The chain's CDR3 is CASSFLLDRAEKLFF. The CDR3 DNA follows: TGTGCCAGCAGCTTCCTGTTGGACAGAGCTGAAAAACTGTTTTTT.

The V call is TRBV28, the J call TRBJ1-3; no definite D call. Trimming cost V 2 bases and J 9 bases, with 8 bases left between them. This CDR3 is 12 amino acids long. The germline V gene has CDR1 MDHEN and CDR2 SYDVKM. The CDR3 coding sequence is TGTGCCAGCAGTTTACGTCGGGGCACCATATATTTT. Translated, it gives CASSLRRGTIYF.

The rearrangement uses TRBV7-2 and TRBJ2-2; D is possibly TRBD2 (5 bases). In germline, CDR1 is SGHTA, CDR2 FQGNSA. The CDR3 is 14 residues long. The V and J ends lost 5 bases and 2 bases respectively, with 9 bases between them. Written as DNA, the CDR3 is TGTGCCAGCAGCGCTAGCAGCAACACCGGGGAGCTGTTTTTT. Its protein is CASSASSNTGELFF.

The V gene is TRBV2, the J gene TRBJ2-7; no reliable D call. CDR1 and CDR2 (germline): SNHLY, FYNNEI. Between the trimmed V and J ends, which lost 4 bases and 3 bases, there was a span of 10 bases. This CDR3 contains 13 residues. For the CDR3, the DNA is TGTGCCAGCAGTGCACAGTCAATCTACGAGCAGTACTTC. It codes for CASSAQSIYEQYF.

This clone appeared a few times. The V and J genes are TRBV10-1 and TRBJ1-1, with D hard to call. Trimming removed 4 bases at V and 3 bases at J, with 9 bases between. Germline V lookup: CDR1 WNHNN, CDR2 SYGVQD (reference sequence). This CDR3 is built from 13 residues. The CDR3, as DNA: TGCGCCAGCAGTGTACGACGGGACACTGAAGCTTTCTTT. It encodes CASSVRRDTEAFF.

The rearrangement joins TRBV28 to TRBJ1-5, with D perhaps matching TRBD1 (5 bases). Germline V gene lookup returns CDR1 MDHEN and CDR2 SYDVKM. V lost 2 bases, J lost 5 bases, and 10 bases lay in between. The CDR3 extends over 14 amino acids. CDR3 nucleotides: TGTGCCAGCAGTTTAATACAGGATCATCAGCCCCAGCATTTT. Its translation: CASSLIQDHQPQHF.

V gene TRBV28 combines with J gene TRBJ2-2, with a possible D match to TRBD2 (6 bases). Trimming pared 7 bases from V and 7 bases from J, leaving 16 bases between. The CDR3 loop spans 14 amino acids. Germline V gene sequence: CDR1 MDHEN, CDR2 SYDVKM. The CDR3 nucleotides are TGTGCCAGCACGCGCGGGACCCCCGGCGGGGAGCTGTTTTTT. Its protein product is CASTRGTPGGELFF.

CDR3 nucleotides: TGCGCCAGCAGTGAACAGGGTACCGGGGAGCTGTTTTTT. Its protein is CASSEQGTGELFF. This chain joins TRBV10-1 and TRBJ2-2; tentative D call: TRBD1 (6 bases). V was trimmed by 3 bases and J by 5 bases, leaving 7 bases between them. The germline CDR1 and CDR2 sequences are WNHNN and SYGVQD (reference sequence). This CDR3 is 13 amino acids long.

This sequence joins TRBV6-8 and TRBJ2-4, with D possibly being TRBD2 (5 bases). Trimming shortened V by 8 bases and J by 1 base, and 12 bases separated the two germline ends. The CDR3 sequence is 14 residues long. Germline-derived CDR1 and CDR2 are MNHGY and SAAAGT. CDR3 loop: CASGVGSAKNIQYF. The CDR3, as DNA: TGTGCCAGCGGGGTAGGGAGTGCCAAAAACATTCAGTACTTC.

This clone was counted once. V usage is TRBV6-5 and J usage is TRBJ2-7; the match to TRBD1 covers 7 bases. V shed 0 bases and J 2 bases; nucleotides not matched to a gene: 7. Germline-derived CDR1 and CDR2 are MNHEY and SVGAGI. There are 16 residues in the CDR3. Written as DNA, the CDR3 is TGTGCCAGCAGTTACTCGGCGCCAGGGGGTCCCTACGAGCAGTACTTC. This gives the protein CASSYSAPGGPYEQYF.

This chain connects TRBV10-2 to TRBJ2-7; D possibly corresponds to TRBD2 (6 bases). The germline gives CDR1 WSHSY, CDR2 SAAADI. This CDR3 spans 22 amino acids. Trimming took off 0 bases at V and 0 bases at J, with 30 bases between the two ends. As DNA, the CDR3 is TGCGCCAGCAGTGAGTCGAACGAAGGTGGAGGGGTCAAACCTTCTTACTCCTACGAGCAGTACTTC. It codes for CASSESNEGGGVKPSYSYEQYF.